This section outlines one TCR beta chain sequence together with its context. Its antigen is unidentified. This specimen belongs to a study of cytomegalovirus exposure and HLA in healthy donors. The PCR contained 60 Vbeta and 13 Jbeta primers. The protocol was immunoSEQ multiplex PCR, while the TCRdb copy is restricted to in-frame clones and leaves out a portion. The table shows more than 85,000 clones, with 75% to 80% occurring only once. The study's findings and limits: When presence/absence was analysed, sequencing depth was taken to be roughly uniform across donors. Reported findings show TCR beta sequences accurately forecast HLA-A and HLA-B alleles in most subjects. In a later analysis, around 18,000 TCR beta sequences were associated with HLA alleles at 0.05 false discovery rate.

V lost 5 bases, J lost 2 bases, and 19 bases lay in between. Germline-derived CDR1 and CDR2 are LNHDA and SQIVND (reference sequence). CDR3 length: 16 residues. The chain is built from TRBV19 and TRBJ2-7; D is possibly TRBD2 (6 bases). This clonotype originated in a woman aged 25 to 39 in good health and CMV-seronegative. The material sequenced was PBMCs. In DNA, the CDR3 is TGTGCCAGTAGTTCCCCACTTAGCGGACCCCCCTACGAGCAGTACTTC. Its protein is CASSSPLSGPPYEQYF.